This T cell receptor beta chain was recorded in a study of HIV-infected patients and healthy controls. The CDR3 sequence is 12 residues long. Germline V gene lookup returns CDR1 SNHLY and CDR2 FYNNEI. V was clipped by 4 bases and J by 0 bases, with 1 base between them. Regarding the study as a whole: MAIT alpha-chain CDR3s were frequent in healthy controls, depleted in HIV+.

Reverse transcription used approximately 500 ng RNA and constant-region primers for alpha and beta. Each of the alpha and beta chains got its own library through chain-specific third strand synthesis with indices. Each CDR3 protein gets one entry after TCRdb re-called the 5' RACE reads with MiXCR. Found here are around 26,000 distinct CDR3 sequences, about 9% of them singletons; the top ten hold 3% to 4.5%. The repertoire came from unfractionated whole blood and reflected all unsorted peripheral T cells. On this clonotype: Its antigen is as yet unknown.

The V call is TRBV2, the J call TRBJ1-5; D unclear. This sequence originates from an adult in good health. What was sequenced was blood. The CDR3 loop is CASSGSNQPQHF. The CDR3 coding sequence is TGTGCCAGCAGTGGTAGCAATCAGCCCCAGCATTTT.